The present entry profiles one T cell receptor beta chain with its context. Its antigen is as yet unknown. Sequencing in the ViraFEST assay came after antigen-specific CD4+ T cells had been expanded with viral peptide pools, which were used to stimulate PBMC. Culture lasted around eleven days before CD4+ T cell isolation. From March to December 2020, the person had a SARS-CoV-2 infection that was confirmed by PCR. On days 3 and 7, fresh IL-2 medium replaced half the medium. From germline, CDR1 is KGHSH and CDR2 LQKENI. This CDR3 spans 20 amino acids. V shed 3 bases and J 2 bases; nucleotides not matched to a gene: 14. This sample was included in a study of vaccination effects on CD4 cells after COVID-19. Study details: The cohort was immunized with two doses of either the BNT162b2 or mRNA-1273 vaccine.

Only in-frame clones appear in the TCRdb table, and some are missing; sequencing was by immunoSEQ multiplex PCR. The sample shows 24,000 or so clones, approximately 80% of them seen only once. J is TRBJ2-1 and V is TRBV18; 12 bases are a match to TRBD2. The TCR originated in a human donor who had a prior SARS-CoV-2 infection. The sample consisted of CD4+ T cells from PBMCs cultured with HCoV-NL63 spike peptides, taken before COVID-19 vaccination. The CDR3 spells CASSPSLAGGGTLPYNEQFF. CDR3 nucleotide sequence: TGTGCCAGCTCACCCTCACTAGCGGGAGGTGGAACCCTGCCCTACAATGAGCAGTTCTTC. Complete variable domain (other parts from reference TRBV18 and TRBJ2-1): NAGVMQNPRHLVRRRGQEARLRCSPMKGHSHVYWYRQLPEEGLKFMVYLQKENIIDESGMPKERFSAEFPKEGPSILRIQQVVRGDSAAYFCASSPSLAGGGTLPYNEQFFGPGTRLTVL.